Described below is a single T cell receptor beta chain sequence and its context. The antigen is undetermined. Other DNA sequences from this sample encode an identical CDR3 as well. V lost 4 bases and J 0 bases, leaving 6 bases between the germline ends. CDR1 and CDR2 (germline): MDHEN, SYDVKM. The CDR3 is 14 amino acids. The data stem from a study of T cell responses to AZD1222 COVID-19 vaccine. Overall study findings and caveats: The study identified only a handful of AZD1222 recipients as seropositive at baseline. After the peak T cell response, and only then, were repertoires sampled. In the spike-specific TCR repertoire, nearly half reportedly target unmutated variant regions.

This table comes from immunoSEQ multiplex PCR, and its TCRdb copy is limited to in-frame clones, with some not included. The sample includes 100,000 to 150,000 clones, over 75% seen only once; the top ten take about 5.4%. The source material was peripheral blood, sampled on day 0 of AZD1222 vaccination. The chain has TRBV28 and TRBJ1-4; weak D call: TRBD1 (6 bases). The sequence derives from an adult in good health. The CDR3 reads CASSWTATNEKLFF. The CDR3 DNA reads as TGTGCCAGCAGTTGGACAGCAACTAATGAAAAACTGTTTTTT.